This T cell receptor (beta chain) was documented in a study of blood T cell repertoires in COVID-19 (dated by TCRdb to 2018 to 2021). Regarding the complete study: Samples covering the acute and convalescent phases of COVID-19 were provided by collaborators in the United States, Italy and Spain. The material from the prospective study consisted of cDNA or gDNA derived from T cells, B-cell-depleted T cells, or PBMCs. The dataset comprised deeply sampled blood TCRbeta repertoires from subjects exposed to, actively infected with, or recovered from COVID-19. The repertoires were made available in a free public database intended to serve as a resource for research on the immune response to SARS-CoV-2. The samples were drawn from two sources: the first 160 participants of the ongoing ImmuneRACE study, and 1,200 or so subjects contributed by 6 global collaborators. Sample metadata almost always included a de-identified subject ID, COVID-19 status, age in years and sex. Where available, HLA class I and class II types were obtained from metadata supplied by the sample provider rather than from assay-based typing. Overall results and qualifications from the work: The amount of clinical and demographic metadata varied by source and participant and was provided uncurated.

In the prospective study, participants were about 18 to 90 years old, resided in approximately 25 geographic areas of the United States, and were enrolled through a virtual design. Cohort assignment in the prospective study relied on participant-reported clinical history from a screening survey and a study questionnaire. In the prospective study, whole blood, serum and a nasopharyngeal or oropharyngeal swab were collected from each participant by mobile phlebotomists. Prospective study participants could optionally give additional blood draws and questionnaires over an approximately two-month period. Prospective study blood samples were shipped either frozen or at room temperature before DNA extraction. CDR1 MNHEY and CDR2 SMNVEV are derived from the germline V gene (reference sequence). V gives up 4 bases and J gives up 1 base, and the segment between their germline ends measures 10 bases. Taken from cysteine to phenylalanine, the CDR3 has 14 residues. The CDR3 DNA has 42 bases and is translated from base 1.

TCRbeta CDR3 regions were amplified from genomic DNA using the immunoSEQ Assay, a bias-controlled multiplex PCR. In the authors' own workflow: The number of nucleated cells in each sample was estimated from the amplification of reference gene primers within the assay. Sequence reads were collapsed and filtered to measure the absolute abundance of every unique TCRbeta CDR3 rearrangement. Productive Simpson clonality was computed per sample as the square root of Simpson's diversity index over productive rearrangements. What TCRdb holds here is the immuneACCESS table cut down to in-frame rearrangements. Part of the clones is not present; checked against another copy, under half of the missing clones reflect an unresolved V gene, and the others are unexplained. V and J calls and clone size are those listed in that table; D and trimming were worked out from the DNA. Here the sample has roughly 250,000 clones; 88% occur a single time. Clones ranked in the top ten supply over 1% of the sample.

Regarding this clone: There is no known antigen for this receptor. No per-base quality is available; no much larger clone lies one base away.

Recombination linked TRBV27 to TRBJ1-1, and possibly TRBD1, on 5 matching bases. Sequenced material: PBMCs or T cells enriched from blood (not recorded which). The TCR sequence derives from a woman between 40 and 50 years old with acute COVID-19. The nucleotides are TGTGCCAGCAGTTGGATTGACAGGAACACTGAAGCTTTCTTT. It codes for CASSWIDRNTEAFF.